The T cell receptor (beta chain) described here comes from a study of blood T cell repertoires in COVID-19. Study in general: Samples representing acute and convalescent COVID-19 were sourced from the United States, Italy and Spain. PBMCs, B-cell-depleted T cells, or T cells provided the cDNA or gDNA that made up the material.

As handled by the study authors: Counts of nucleated cells, estimated from reference gene primer amplification, were obtained. The data were produced by immunoSEQ multiplex PCR, yet TCRdb's version contains in-frame clones alone and is incomplete. V and J calls and clone size follow that table, whereas D and trimming were derived from the DNA. The sample contains tens of thousands of clones, about 93% of which appear only once. V dropped 1 base and J dropped 3 bases, with 13 bases sitting between them. Germline V CDR1 and CDR2: MDHEN, SYDVKM. The CDR3 extends over 16 amino acids. The chain combines TRBV28 with TRBJ1-3; D is perhaps TRBD1 (5 bases). Specimen: peripheral blood. This sequence originates from a human donor in a cohort sampled during active COVID-19. The CDR3 is CASSLSFQGIGNTIYF. The DNA for the CDR3 is TGTGCCAGCAGTTTATCCTTCCAGGGCATTGGAAACACCATATATTTT.